This is a list of T cell receptor beta chains from one sample in a study of cytomegalovirus exposure and HLA in healthy donors. This table comes from immunoSEQ multiplex PCR, and its TCRdb copy is limited to in-frame clones, with some not included. The sample lists over 150,000 clones; about 74% were seen once. The sequenced sample consisted of PBMCs. The receptors were sampled from a woman aged 40 to 50 in good health and CMV-seronegative. The CDR3 runs from the conserved cysteine through the conserved F or W. D genes are given only for firm matches. Size values are once, few and many counts, or a class for expanded clones, and some rows have none.

D: TRBD2; size: .; J: TRBJ2-7; V: TRBV6-1; DNA: TGTGCCAGCAGTGAAGGGGACTACCCCTCCTACGAGCAGTACTTC; CDR3: CASSEGDYPSYEQYF
D: .; size: .; J: TRBJ1-3; V: TRBV18; DNA: TGTGCCAGCTCACCATCTCGCGCAGGGAACTCTGGAAACACCATATATTTT; CDR3: CASSPSRAGNSGNTIYF
D: TRBD2; size: once; J: TRBJ2-5; V: TRBV10-1; DNA: TGCGCCAGCGTAACTAGACTAGCAGAAGAGACCCAGTACTTC; CDR3: CASVTRLAEETQYF
D: .; size: .; J: TRBJ2-2; V: TRBV27; DNA: TGTGCCAGCAGACGCCCTACAGTCCCCGGGGAGCTGTTTTTT; CDR3: CASRRPTVPGELFF
D: .; size: .; J: TRBJ1-5; V: TRBV6-5; DNA: TGTGCCAGCAGGAGGGGGGGAACGACCTTCGGGCCCCAGCATTTT; CDR3: CASRRGGTTFGPQHF
D: TRBD1; size: .; J: TRBJ2-5; V: TRBV7-2; DNA: TGTGCCAGCAGCCTCCCGGGACAGGGGGCGCGGGAGACCCAGTACTTC; CDR3: CASSLPGQGARETQYF
D: .; size: .; J: TRBJ1-5; V: TRBV5-6; DNA: TGTGCCAGCAGCTTGGGTTACGGTAGCAATCAGCCCCAGCATTTT; CDR3: CASSLGYGSNQPQHF
D: TRBD1; size: .; J: TRBJ1-1; V: TRBV19; DNA: TGTGCCACCCGCGAACAGGGGGCCTTTAACACTGAAGCTTTCTTT; CDR3: CATREQGAFNTEAFF
D: TRBD1; size: .; J: TRBJ1-1; V: TRBV19; DNA: TGTGCCAGTAGTCCCGGTAGGGGGACAGGGGGAGCTTTCTTT; CDR3: CASSPGRGTGGAFF
D: .; size: .; J: TRBJ2-7; V: TRBV5-4; DNA: TGTGCCAGCAGCCCCGGGAGTTCCTACGAGCAGTACTTC; CDR3: CASSPGSSYEQYF
D: TRBD2; size: .; J: TRBJ2-7; V: TRBV6-5; DNA: TGTGCCAGCAGTTACTCGGGACTAGCTTACGAGCAGTACTTC; CDR3: CASSYSGLAYEQYF
D: .; size: once; J: TRBJ2-1; V: TRBV2; DNA: TGTGCCAGCATTAGGAGCGCCCCTTACAATGAGCAGTTCTTC; CDR3: CASIRSAPYNEQFF
D: TRBD1; size: .; J: TRBJ2-1; V: TRBV5-1; DNA: TGCGCCAGCAGCTTACGAGGGGGCAACTCCTACAATGAGCAGTTCTTC; CDR3: CASSLRGGNSYNEQFF
D: .; size: once; J: TRBJ2-7; V: TRBV19; DNA: TGTGCCAGTAGTATATACGGAGAACCCTACGAGCAGTACTTC; CDR3: CASSIYGEPYEQYF
D: .; size: .; J: TRBJ1-3; V: TRBV13; DNA: TGTGCCAGCAGCTTGGTACAGGGAACTGGAAACACCATATATTTT; CDR3: CASSLVQGTGNTIYF